This T cell receptor (beta chain) derives from a study of blood T cell repertoires in COVID-19. The overall study: Sites in the United States, Italy and Spain provided acute and convalescent COVID-19 samples. Sources were T cells, B-cell-depleted T cells, or PBMCs; the material itself was cDNA or gDNA.

Study processing details: Estimation of nucleated cell counts relied on the amplification of reference gene primers. The assay was immunoSEQ multiplex PCR, and TCRdb's table has in-frame clones only and misses some. That table supplies the V and J calls and clone size; D and trimming were determined from the DNA. The data contain 150,000 to 200,000 clones, around 77% of them singletons. This clone was detected once. The CDR3 loop spans 15 amino acids. From germline, CDR1 is SGHNT and CDR2 YENEEA. Trimming took off 5 bases at V and 6 bases at J, with 20 bases between the two ends. The receptor comes from an older man with acute or convalescent COVID-19. The chain joins TRBV11-3 to TRBJ2-7; D might be TRBD1 (5 bases). The source material was peripheral blood. Written as DNA, the CDR3 is TGTGCCAGCAGCCAGAAAGGGGCAGCCACGGGCGAGCAGTACTTC. It encodes CASSQKGAATGEQYF.